These 13 T cell receptor beta chains came from one sample sequenced in a study of T cells expressing NK-cell markers. Reanalyzing the 5' RACE reads, TCRdb keeps one entry per CDR3 protein, without DNA. The sample's table shows fewer than 400,000 distinct CDR3 sequences. Sequences were obtained from blood T cells: a sorted CD56 or NKG2C T cell subset, CD4+ or CD8+ T cells, or bulk PBMC T cells (not recorded which). The receptors were sampled from a man aged 18 to 69 in good health.

V is TRBV29-1 and J is TRBJ1-5; TCRdb's D call, TRBD1, is unchecked because there is no DNA. The CDR3 contains 13 residues. CDR1 is SQVTM and CDR2 is ANQGSEA in the germline V gene. The CDR3 reads CSVAGPSNQPQHF.

This CDR3 reads CATSRGGRAYEKLFF. The V call is TRBV15, the J call TRBJ1-4. Germline CDR1 and CDR2: LNHNV and YYDKDF (reference sequence). CDR3 length equals 15 residues. The complete variable domain, with remaining parts taken from reference TRBV15 and TRBJ1-4, reads DAMVIQNPRYQVTQFGKPVTLSCSQTLNHNVMYWYQQKSSQAPKLLFHYYDKDFNNEADTPDNFQSRRPNTSFCFLDIRSPGLGDTAMYLCATSRGGRAYEKLFFGSGTQLSVL.

This chain links TRBV7-9 with TRBJ1-1. Germline CDR1 SEHNR, CDR2 FQNEAQ (reference sequence). The CDR3 has 13 amino acids. The CDR3 reads CASQGIFNTEAFF.

This chain connects TRBV7-2 to TRBJ2-7; TCRdb selects TRBD2, and the lack of DNA leaves this call unchecked. CDR1 is SGHTA, CDR2 FQGNSA, per germline. This CDR3 region has 15 residues. The chain's CDR3 is CASSLQWLAGYEQYF.

The V call is TRBV12-3 or TRBV12-4, the J call TRBJ2-1; TCRdb's D call of TRBD1 is untestable without DNA. The CDR3 is 15 residues long. The CDR3: CASSLSAAGSKEQFF.

This chain joins TRBV4-2 and TRBJ2-5; no DNA is available, so the TRBD2 call from TCRdb remains unchecked. CDR1 is LGHNA, CDR2 YNFKEQ, per germline. This CDR3 is built from 15 residues. CDR3 protein: CASSHKLAGVETQYF.

V and J are TRBV6-5 and TRBJ1-2. This CDR3 contains 12 residues. Germline assignment: CDR1 MNHEY and CDR2 SVGAGI. CDR3 protein: CASTNSGSGYTF.

J is TRBJ2-1 and V is TRBV12-3 or TRBV12-4; the D gene TCRdb calls, TRBD1, cannot be checked with no DNA. The length of the CDR3 is 14 residues. This CDR3 reads CASSLLSLGDEQFF.

This chain links TRBV14 with TRBJ2-1; TCRdb selects TRBD1, and the lack of DNA leaves this call unchecked. The CDR3 has 15 residues. CDR1 is SGHDN and CDR2 is FVKESK in the germline V gene. CDR3 region: CASSLEGSSRNEQFF.

The rearrangement uses TRBV7-2 and TRBJ2-4. The CDR3 is made up of 16 amino acids. CDR1 and CDR2 (germline): SGHTA, FQGNSA. CDR3 sequence reads: CASSLWLAESKNIQYF.

The gene calls are TRBV7-9 and TRBJ1-4. The CDR3 extends over 15 amino acids. The V gene's germline CDR1 is SEHNR and CDR2 FQNEAQ (reference sequence). The CDR3: CASSHGGVRYEKLFF. Supplemented by reference TRBV7-9 and TRBJ1-4, the full variable domain reads DTGVSQNPRHKITKRGQNVTFRCDPISEHNRLYWYRQTLGQGPEFLTYFQNEAQLEKSRLLSDRFSAERPKGSFSTLEIQRTEQGDSAMYLCASSHGGVRYEKLFFGSGTQLSVL.

The chain uses TRBV18 and TRBJ2-1; TCRdb proposes TRBD2, but this gene call is untestable without DNA. Germline loops: CDR1 KGHSH, CDR2 LQKENI. The CDR3 consists of 16 residues. CDR3 sequence: CASSSRPGLAGNEQFF.

The rearrangement joins TRBV15 to TRBJ2-3; absent DNA, TCRdb's TRBD2 call cannot be checked. CDR1 and CDR2 (germline): LNHNV, YYDKDF (reference sequence). This CDR3 has 17 amino acids. The CDR3 sequence is CATSRGNLAVSTDTQYF.